These 3 T cell receptor beta chains originate from one sample sequenced in a study of T cell responses to AZD1222 COVID-19 vaccine. Some clones are missing from TCRdb's copy, which holds only in-frame ones; the method was immunoSEQ multiplex PCR. The sample holds about 130,000 clones, 90% seen once. Source: peripheral blood, taken on day 0 of MenACWY control vaccination. Receptor source: an adult in good health.

The rearrangement uses TRBV11-2 and TRBJ1-1; D is unclear. CDR3 length equals 15 residues. CDR1 and CDR2 (germline): SGHAT, FQNNGV. V shed 1 base and J shed 3 bases, with 12 bases lying between them. The CDR3 reads CASSLVGIQHTEAFF. The CDR3 nucleotides are TGTGCCAGCAGCTTAGTAGGCATACAACACACTGAAGCTTTCTTT.

J is TRBJ2-1 and V is TRBV6-2 or TRBV6-3; TRBD2 aligns across 14 bases. CDR3 length: 18 amino acids. The V segment lost 3 bases and the J segment 4 bases; nucleotides outside the gene matches: 8. Per germline, CDR1 MNHEY and CDR2 SVGEGT. CDR3 protein: CASSYTTSGGARYNEQFF. CDR3 in DNA: TGTGCCAGCAGTTATACGACTAGCGGGGGGGCTAGGTACAATGAGCAGTTCTTC.

J is TRBJ2-1 and V is TRBV15, with D perhaps assigned TRBD1 or TRBD2 (5 bases each). The CDR3 is made up of 17 amino acids. Trimming took off 0 bases at V and 10 bases at J, with 22 bases between the two ends. CDR1 and CDR2 (germline): LNHNV, YYDKDF (reference sequence). CDR3 sequence reads: CATSRDRLGDWDDEQFF. The CDR3 DNA is TGTGCCACCAGCAGAGACAGACTCGGAGACTGGGACGACGAGCAGTTCTTC.